This TCR beta chain was captured in a study of blood T cell repertoires in COVID-19. The CDR3 extends over 16 amino acids. The assay was immunoSEQ multiplex PCR, and TCRdb's table has in-frame clones only and misses some. The table records some 670,000 clones, 70% to 90% of them present only once. This TCR was recovered from a woman between 18 and 30 years old with acute or convalescent COVID-19. Sample: peripheral blood. The chain links TRBV21-1 to TRBJ1-1. TRBV21-1 represents a pseudogene. CDR3 coding DNA: TGTGCCAGCAGCAAAGTTGTCGGGGGAATGAACACTGAAGCTTTCTTT. Its translation is CASSKVVGGMNTEAFF.